Below are 2 T cell receptor beta chains sequenced from a single sample in a study of T-cell memory formation after mild COVID-19. TCRdb called the 5' RACE reads again in MiXCR, with one record for every CDR3 protein. In the table there are a few hundred thousand distinct CDR3 sequences, roughly 22% of which are singletons. Sequenced sample: PBMCs or a T cell subset sorted from them (not recorded which). The receptors shown here come from an adult woman who had mild COVID-19 (a few samples of this study predate the infection). Cell type and time point are not known.

The V gene is TRBV12-5, the J gene TRBJ1-1; TRBD1 aligns across 7 bases. V was clipped by 1 base and J by 3 bases; unmatched bases: 14. CDR3 length: 18 amino acids. CDR1 and CDR2 from the germline V gene are LGHNT and FRNRAP. The CDR3: CASGLAGTVLPGDTEAFF. The DNA for the CDR3 is TGTGCTAGTGGTTTGGCCGGGACAGTTTTACCTGGGGACACTGAAGCTTTCTTT.

There are many counts of this clonotype. The V and J genes are TRBV18 and TRBJ2-3, with D uncertain. This CDR3 is built from 13 residues. Trimming stripped 0 bases from V and 1 base from J, with 2 bases between. In germline, CDR1 is KGHSH, CDR2 LQKENI. The CDR3 DNA reads as TGTGCCAGCTCACCACCGGGCACAGATACGCAGTATTTT. As protein: CASSPPGTDTQYF.